This entry lists 22 T cell receptor beta chains sequenced from one sample in a study of CD8+ T cells in alopecia areata. RNA, once extracted, was reverse transcribed into cDNA for use as the sequencing template. Sequencing was performed with immunoSEQ multiplex PCR; in TCRdb, only in-frame clones are kept and a portion is missing. The sample includes 130,000 or so clones, approximately 57% seen only once; the top ten take around 5.7%. The treatment denotes: oral pan-JAK inhibitor, 5-10 mg twice daily. Specimen: CD4+ T cells sorted from blood, collected at week 4, from a patient treated with tofacitinib. These receptors were taken from a human donor with alopecia areata.

The gene calls are TRBV6-5 and TRBJ1-5; D is unclear. Trimming removed 0 bases at V and 3 bases at J, with 9 bases between. The germline CDR1 and CDR2 sequences are MNHEY and SVGAGI. CDR3 size: 15 residues. The CDR3 bases are TGTGCCAGCAGTTACTCGGGCAGCGCCAATCAGCCCCAGCATTTT. Amino acid sequence: CASSYSGSANQPQHF.

The chain links TRBV2 to TRBJ1-4, with unresolved D. The CDR3 is made up of 13 amino acids. Germline CDR1 is SNHLY and CDR2 is FYNNEI. V lost 7 bases and J 3 bases, leaving 9 bases between the germline ends. The DNA of the CDR3 is TGTGCCAGCATGTCAAACGCTAATGAAAAACTGTTTTTT. It yields the protein CASMSNANEKLFF.

This clone has a single count. The genes are TRBV30 and TRBJ1-1; TRBD1 agrees at 9 bases. The CDR3 runs to 18 residues. V trimming: 3 bases; J trimming: 5 bases; junction bases outside the gene matches: 19. Germline-derived CDR1 and CDR2 are GTSNPN and SVGIG (reference sequence). The CDR3 loop reads CAWRSVRDRDSIGTEAFF. The CDR3 DNA sequence: TGTGCCTGGAGATCAGTCCGGGACAGGGACTCTATTGGGACTGAAGCTTTCTTT.

This sequence joins TRBV29-1 and TRBJ2-4; TRBD1 might be the D (5 bases). This CDR3 comprises 13 residues. Trimming stripped 6 bases from V and 1 base from J, with 10 bases between. The germline gives CDR1 SQVTM, CDR2 ANQGSEA. CDR3 amino acids: CSVETAAKNIQYF. DNA of the CDR3: TGCAGCGTCGAGACAGCGGCCAAAAACATTCAGTACTTC.

This chain links TRBV2 with TRBJ2-6; D perhaps matches TRBD1 (5 bases). Germline V lookup: CDR1 SNHLY, CDR2 FYNNEI. The CDR3 loop spans 16 amino acids. The germline V and J ends were trimmed by 6 bases and 0 bases, with 12 bases remaining between them. This CDR3 is CASSATGFSGANVLTF. CDR3 DNA: TGTGCCAGCAGCGCAACAGGCTTCTCTGGGGCCAACGTCCTGACTTTC.

The genes are TRBV29-1 and TRBJ2-1; D may be TRBD2 (7 bases). Germline CDR1 SQVTM, CDR2 ANQGSEA. The CDR3 length is 13 residues. Trimming cost V 4 bases and J 7 bases, with 14 bases left between them. The CDR3 spells CSVAGGLRNEQFF. CDR3 bases: TGCAGCGTTGCGGGGGGCCTTAGGAATGAGCAGTTCTTC.

This chain uses TRBV2 with TRBJ2-5, with D possibly matching TRBD2 (7 bases). Between the trimmed V and J ends, which lost 4 bases and 5 bases, there was a span of 17 bases. Germline lookup yields CDR1 SNHLY and CDR2 FYNNEI. This CDR3 is 15 amino acids long. CDR3 in amino acids: CASSVGGGAGETQYF. CDR3 nucleotides: TGTGCCAGCAGTGTTGGAGGGGGGGCCGGGGAGACCCAGTACTTC.

V and J are TRBV5-1 and TRBJ2-7; 8 nucleotides match TRBD2. The length of the CDR3 is 17 residues. With V trimmed by 3 bases and J by 0 bases, 11 bases remained unmatched. Germline V gene lookup returns CDR1 SGHRS and CDR2 YFSETQ. CDR3 in amino acids: CASSSGGGGPSSYEQYF. The CDR3 DNA reads as TGCGCCAGCAGCTCCGGTGGCGGGGGGCCTAGCTCCTACGAGCAGTACTTC.

This clone has only a few counts. V gene TRBV9 combines with J gene TRBJ1-2, with TRBD1 matching over 7 bases. Trimming removed 4 bases from V and 8 bases from J; junction bases left unmatched: 5. In germline, CDR1 is SGDLS, CDR2 YYNGEE. The CDR3 covers 12 residues. The CDR3 nucleotides are TGTGCCAGCAGCCCTGGGACAGCCGGCTACACCTTC. Translated, it gives CASSPGTAGYTF.

This clone was seen a handful of times. The chain is built from TRBV27 and TRBJ2-7, with 7 nucleotides matching TRBD1. After removal of 5 bases from V and 0 bases from J, the junction contained 4 bases not matched to a gene. This CDR3 spans 14 amino acids. In germline, CDR1 is MNHEY, CDR2 SMNVEV (reference sequence). The CDR3 bases are TGTGCCAGCAGTACAGGGGAAAGCTCCTACGAGCAGTACTTC. Protein sequence: CASSTGESSYEQYF.

The CDR3 here is CASSQLSVNRGRSEKLFF. DNA of the CDR3: TGCGCCAGCAGCCAATTATCCGTGAACAGGGGGCGAAGTGAAAAACTGTTTTTT. The chain has TRBV4-1 and TRBJ1-4; 9 nucleotides line up with TRBD1. This CDR3 is 18 amino acids long. Trimming at V came to 2 bases and at J to 7 bases, leaving 14 bases not matched to a gene. CDR1 and CDR2 from the germline V gene are MGHRA and YSYEKL.

This clone was detected a few times. This rearrangement joins TRBV7-2 to TRBJ2-3; 8 bases align to TRBD2. The CDR3 extends over 15 amino acids. Trimming took 2 bases from V and 6 from J; bases not matched to a gene: 7. Germline values: CDR1 SGHTA, CDR2 FQGNSA. CDR3 sequence reads: CASSLSLIAGDTQYF. The CDR3 coding sequence is TGTGCCAGCAGCTTATCCCTCATAGCGGGGGATACGCAGTATTTT.

The chain combines TRBV6-5 with TRBJ1-2, with a tentative D call TRBD1 (6 bases). Germline V lookup: CDR1 MNHEY, CDR2 SVGAGI. There are 11 residues in the CDR3. V was trimmed by 5 bases and J by 7 bases, leaving 8 bases between them. CDR3 sequence: CASSTGFGYTF. In DNA form, the CDR3 reads TGTGCCAGCAGTACAGGGTTTGGCTACACCTTC.

The J gene is TRBJ2-3, the V gene TRBV9; TRBD1 agrees at 8 bases. Trimming removed 0 bases from V and 3 bases from J; junction bases left unmatched: 12. The CDR3 sequence is 18 residues long. CDR1 and CDR2 (germline): SGDLS, YYNGEE. The CDR3 spells CASSVATPGGRRTDTQYF. Written as DNA, the CDR3 is TGTGCCAGCAGCGTAGCCACCCCAGGGGGCCGAAGAACAGATACGCAGTATTTT.

This clone was detected only a few times. The gene calls are TRBV29-1 and TRBJ2-3, with 8 bases matching TRBD2. Germline V gene lookup returns CDR1 SQVTM and CDR2 ANQGSEA. The CDR3 is 15 amino acids. V lost 2 bases to trimming and J lost 3 bases; unmatched junction nucleotides: 7. The CDR3 coding sequence is TGCAGCGTTGAATCAAGCGGGGGCTCAACAGATACGCAGTATTTT. Its translation: CSVESSGGSTDTQYF.

The CDR3 spells CASSTAPYSNQPQHF. CDR3 in DNA: TGTGCCAGCAGCACGGCTCCCTATAGCAATCAGCCCCAGCATTTT. The chain couples TRBV7-2 to TRBJ1-5, with D uncertain. The CDR3 is 15 amino acids. The germline V and J ends were trimmed by 5 bases and 0 bases, with 11 bases remaining between them. CDR1 and CDR2 (germline): SGHTA, FQGNSA.

There are a few counts of this clone. CDR3 loop: CASSLGNTEAFF. CDR3 coding DNA: TGCGCCAGCAGTCTTGGGAACACTGAAGCTTTCTTT. The chain links TRBV23-1 to TRBJ1-1; D gene unclear. Being an ORF, TRBV23-1 has a function that is uncertain. V was pared by 4 bases and J by 1 base, with 4 bases between. The CDR3 loop spans 12 amino acids.

This chain uses TRBV14 with TRBJ2-1; D is perhaps TRBD1 (6 bases). This CDR3 has 16 amino acids. Germline values: CDR1 SGHDN, CDR2 FVKESK. V was trimmed by 3 bases and J by 2 bases, leaving 14 bases between them. The CDR3 loop reads CASSQGHRAAYNEQFF. The CDR3 DNA follows: TGTGCCAGCAGCCAGGGCCACAGGGCAGCCTACAATGAGCAGTTCTTC.

J is TRBJ1-3 and V is TRBV5-6; D uncertain. Germline V gives CDR1 SGHDT, CDR2 YYEEEE. This CDR3 is built from 13 residues. Trimming removed 0 bases at V and 3 bases at J, with 4 bases between. CDR3 sequence: CASSLVGGNTIYF. The DNA for the CDR3 is TGTGCCAGCAGCTTGGTGGGTGGAAACACCATATATTTT.

The V and J genes are TRBV29-1 and TRBJ2-5; TRBD1 matches at 7 bases. The CDR3 covers 14 residues. The V gene's germline CDR1 is SQVTM and CDR2 ANQGSEA. V lost 2 bases to trimming and J lost 1 base; unmatched junction nucleotides: 4. The CDR3 here is CSVEWGQSQETQYF. The DNA for the CDR3 is TGCAGCGTTGAATGGGGACAGAGCCAAGAGACCCAGTACTTC.

The chain recombines TRBV29-1 with TRBJ1-2; D may be TRBD1 (5 bases). Germline assignment: CDR1 SQVTM and CDR2 ANQGSEA. V was cut by 4 bases and J by 3 bases, with 12 bases left in between. This CDR3 region has 13 residues. CDR3 coding DNA: TGCAGCGTTGGGGCAGGGCGAGACTATGGCTACACCTTC. Translation: CSVGAGRDYGYTF.

The chain recombines TRBV10-3 with TRBJ1-4; the D gene is possibly TRBD1 (5 bases). V was cut by 3 bases and J by 2 bases, with 7 bases left in between. The CDR3 length is 14 residues. Germline CDR1 and CDR2: ENHRY and SYGVKD. The CDR3 DNA is TGTGCCATCAGTGACGGGGGGACTAATGAAAAACTGTTTTTT. Protein: CAISDGGTNEKLFF.